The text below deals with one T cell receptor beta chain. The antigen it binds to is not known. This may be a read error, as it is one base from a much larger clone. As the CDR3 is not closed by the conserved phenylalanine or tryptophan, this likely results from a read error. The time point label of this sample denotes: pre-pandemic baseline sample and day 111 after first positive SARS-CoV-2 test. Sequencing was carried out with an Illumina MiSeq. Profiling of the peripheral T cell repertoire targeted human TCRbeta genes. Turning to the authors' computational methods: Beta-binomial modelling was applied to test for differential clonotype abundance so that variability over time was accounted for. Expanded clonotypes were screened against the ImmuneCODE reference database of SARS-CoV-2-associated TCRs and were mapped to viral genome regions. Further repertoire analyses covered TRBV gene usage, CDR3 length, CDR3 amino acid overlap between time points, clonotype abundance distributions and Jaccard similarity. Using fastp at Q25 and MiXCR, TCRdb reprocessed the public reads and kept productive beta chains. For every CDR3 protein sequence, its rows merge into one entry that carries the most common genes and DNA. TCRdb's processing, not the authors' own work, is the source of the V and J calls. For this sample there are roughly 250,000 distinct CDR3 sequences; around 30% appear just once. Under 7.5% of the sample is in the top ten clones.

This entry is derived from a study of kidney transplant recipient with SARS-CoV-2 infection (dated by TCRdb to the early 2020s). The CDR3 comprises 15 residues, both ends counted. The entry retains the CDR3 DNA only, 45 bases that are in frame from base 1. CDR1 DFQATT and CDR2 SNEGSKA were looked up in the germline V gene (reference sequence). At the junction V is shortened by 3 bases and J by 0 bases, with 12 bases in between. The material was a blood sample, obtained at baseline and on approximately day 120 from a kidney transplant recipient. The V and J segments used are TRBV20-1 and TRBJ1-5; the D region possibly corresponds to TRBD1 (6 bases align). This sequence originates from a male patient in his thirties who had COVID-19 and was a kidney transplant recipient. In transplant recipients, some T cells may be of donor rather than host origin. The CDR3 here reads CSASTTGYSNQPQHL. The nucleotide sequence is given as TGCAGTGCTAGCACGACAGGATATAGCAATCAGCCCCAGCATCTT.